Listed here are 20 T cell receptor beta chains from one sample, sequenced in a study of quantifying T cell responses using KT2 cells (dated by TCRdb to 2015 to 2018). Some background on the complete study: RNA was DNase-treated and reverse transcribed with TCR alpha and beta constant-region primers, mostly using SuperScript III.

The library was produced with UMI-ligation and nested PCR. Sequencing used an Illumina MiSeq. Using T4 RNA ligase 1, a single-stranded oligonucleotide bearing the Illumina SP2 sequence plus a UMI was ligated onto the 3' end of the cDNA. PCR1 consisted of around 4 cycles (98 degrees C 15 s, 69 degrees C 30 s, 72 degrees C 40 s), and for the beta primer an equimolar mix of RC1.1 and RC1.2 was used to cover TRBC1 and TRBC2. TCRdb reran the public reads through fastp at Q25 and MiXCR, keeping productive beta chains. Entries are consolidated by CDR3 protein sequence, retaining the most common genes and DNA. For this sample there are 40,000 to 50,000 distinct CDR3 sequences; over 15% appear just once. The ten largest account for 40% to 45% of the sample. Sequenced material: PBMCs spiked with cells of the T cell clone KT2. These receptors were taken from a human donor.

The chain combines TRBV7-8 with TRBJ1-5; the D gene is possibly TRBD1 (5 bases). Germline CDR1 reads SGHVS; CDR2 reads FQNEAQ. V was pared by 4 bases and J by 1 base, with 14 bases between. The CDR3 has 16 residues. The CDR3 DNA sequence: TGTGCCAGCAGCTCCCCGGGACGGGGAAGCAATCAGCCCCAGCATTTT. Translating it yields CASSSPGRGSNQPQHF.

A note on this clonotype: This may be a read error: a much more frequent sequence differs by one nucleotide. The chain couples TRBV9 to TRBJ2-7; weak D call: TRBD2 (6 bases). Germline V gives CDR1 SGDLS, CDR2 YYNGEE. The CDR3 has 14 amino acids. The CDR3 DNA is TGTGTCAGCAGCGTGGGGGGAGTTGACTACGAGCAGTACTTC. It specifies CVSSVGGVDYEQYF. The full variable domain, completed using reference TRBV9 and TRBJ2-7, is DSGVTQTPKHLITATGQRVTLRCSPRSGDLSVYWYQQSLDQGLQFLIQYYNGEERAKGNILERFSAQQFPDLHSELNLSSLELGDSALYFCVSSVGGVDYEQYFGPGTRLTVT.

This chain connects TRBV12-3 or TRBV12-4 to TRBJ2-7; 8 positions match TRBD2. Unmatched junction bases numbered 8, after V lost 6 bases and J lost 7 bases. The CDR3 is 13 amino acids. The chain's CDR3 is CASRTGGGKEQYF. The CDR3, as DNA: TGTGCCAGCAGAACGGGAGGGGGGAAGGAGCAGTACTTC.

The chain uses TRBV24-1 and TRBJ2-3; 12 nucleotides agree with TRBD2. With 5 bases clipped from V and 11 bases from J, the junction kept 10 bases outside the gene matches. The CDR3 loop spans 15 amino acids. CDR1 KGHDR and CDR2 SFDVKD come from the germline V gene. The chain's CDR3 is CATSAWRLAGEWQYF. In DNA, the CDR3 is TGTGCCACCAGTGCATGGAGACTAGCGGGAGAATGGCAGTATTTT.

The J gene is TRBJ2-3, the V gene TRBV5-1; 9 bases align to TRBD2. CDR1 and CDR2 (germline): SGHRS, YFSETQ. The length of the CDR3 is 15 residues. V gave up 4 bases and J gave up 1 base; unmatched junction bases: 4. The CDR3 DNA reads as TGCGCCAGCAGCCCTCGGACTAGCGGCACAGATACGCAGTATTTT. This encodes CASSPRTSGTDTQYF.

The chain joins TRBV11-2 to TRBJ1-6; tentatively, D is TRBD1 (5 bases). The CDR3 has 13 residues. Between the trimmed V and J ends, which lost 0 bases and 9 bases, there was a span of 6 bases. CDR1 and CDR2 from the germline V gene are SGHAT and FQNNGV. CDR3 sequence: CASSLDGGSPLHF. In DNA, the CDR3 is TGTGCCAGCAGCTTAGATGGGGGTTCACCCCTCCACTTT.

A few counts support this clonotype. The CDR3 DNA reads TGTGCCAGTACAGGGTGGAGCGAAAAACTGTTTTTT. It yields the protein CASTGWSEKLFF. The chain links TRBV2 to TRBJ1-4, with a possible D match to TRBD1 (6 bases). V was cut by 9 bases and J by 8 bases, with 13 bases left in between. Looked up from germline, CDR1 is SNHLY and CDR2 is FYNNEI. This CDR3 region has 12 residues.

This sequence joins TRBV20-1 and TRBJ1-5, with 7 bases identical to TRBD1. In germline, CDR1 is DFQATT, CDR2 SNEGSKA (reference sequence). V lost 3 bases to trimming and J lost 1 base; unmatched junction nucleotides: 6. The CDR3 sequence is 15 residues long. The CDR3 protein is CSASQGTASNQPQHF. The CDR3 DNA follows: TGCAGTGCTAGCCAAGGGACAGCGAGCAATCAGCCCCAGCATTTT.

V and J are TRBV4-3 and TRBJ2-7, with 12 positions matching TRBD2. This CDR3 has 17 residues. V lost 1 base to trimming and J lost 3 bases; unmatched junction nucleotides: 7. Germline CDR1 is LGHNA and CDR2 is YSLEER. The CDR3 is CASSQVPGLAGNYEQYF. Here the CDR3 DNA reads TGCGCCAGCAGCCAAGTGCCGGGACTAGCGGGTAACTACGAGCAGTACTTC.

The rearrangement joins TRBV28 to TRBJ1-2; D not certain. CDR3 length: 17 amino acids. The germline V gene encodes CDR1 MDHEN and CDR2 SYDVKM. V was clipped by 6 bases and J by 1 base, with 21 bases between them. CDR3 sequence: CASSAGPIKPLNYGYTF. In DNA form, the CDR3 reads TGTGCCAGCAGCGCCGGACCGATCAAGCCACTTAACTATGGCTACACCTTC.

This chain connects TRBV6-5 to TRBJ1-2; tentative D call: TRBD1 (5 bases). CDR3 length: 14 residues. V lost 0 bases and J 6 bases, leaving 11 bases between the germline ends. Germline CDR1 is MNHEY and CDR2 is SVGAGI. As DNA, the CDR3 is TGTGCCAGCAGTTACTCGGCAGGGCAAAATGGCTACACCTTC. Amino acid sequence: CASSYSAGQNGYTF.

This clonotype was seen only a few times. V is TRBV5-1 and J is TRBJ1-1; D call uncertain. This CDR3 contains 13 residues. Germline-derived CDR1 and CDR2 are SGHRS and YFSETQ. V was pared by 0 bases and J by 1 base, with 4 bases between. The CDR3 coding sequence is TGCGCCAGCAGCTTGGAGAGGAACACTGAAGCTTTCTTT. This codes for CASSLERNTEAFF.

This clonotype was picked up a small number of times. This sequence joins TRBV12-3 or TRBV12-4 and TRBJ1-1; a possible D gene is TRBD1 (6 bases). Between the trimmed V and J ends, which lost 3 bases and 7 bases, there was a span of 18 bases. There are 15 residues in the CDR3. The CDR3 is CASSFMGTLEREAFF. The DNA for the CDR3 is TGTGCCAGCAGTTTCATGGGGACATTAGAACGTGAAGCTTTCTTT.

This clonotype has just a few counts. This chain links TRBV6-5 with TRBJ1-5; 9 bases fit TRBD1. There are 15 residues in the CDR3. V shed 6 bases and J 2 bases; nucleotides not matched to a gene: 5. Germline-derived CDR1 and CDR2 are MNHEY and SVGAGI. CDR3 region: CASSQDRGGNQPQHF. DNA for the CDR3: TGTGCCAGCAGCCAGGACAGGGGAGGCAATCAGCCCCAGCATTTT.

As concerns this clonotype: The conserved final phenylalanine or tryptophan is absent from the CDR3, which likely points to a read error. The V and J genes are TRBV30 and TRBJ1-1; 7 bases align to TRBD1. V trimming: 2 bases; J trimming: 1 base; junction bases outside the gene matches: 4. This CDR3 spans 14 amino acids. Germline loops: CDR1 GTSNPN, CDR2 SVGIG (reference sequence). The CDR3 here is CAWSRDSRNTEAFL. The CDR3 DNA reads TGTGCCTGGAGTAGGGACAGCAGGAACACTGAAGCTTTCTTA.

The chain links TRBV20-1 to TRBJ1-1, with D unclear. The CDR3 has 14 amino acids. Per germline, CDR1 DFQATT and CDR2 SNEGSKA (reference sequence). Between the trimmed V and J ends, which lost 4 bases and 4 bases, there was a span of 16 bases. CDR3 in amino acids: CSAIKGFYGTEAFF. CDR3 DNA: TGCAGTGCTATCAAAGGGTTTTACGGCACTGAAGCTTTCTTT.

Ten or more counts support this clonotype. Written as DNA, the CDR3 is TGTGCCAGCAGCTTAGTGGGGTTCAGAAAAAAAGAGACCCAGTACTTC. This gives the protein CASSLVGFRKKETQYF. This chain links TRBV7-6 with TRBJ2-5; D unresolved. Deletions cut 1 base from V and 3 bases from J, with 15 bases between. The CDR3 has 16 amino acids. The germline V gene has CDR1 SGHVS and CDR2 FNYEAQ.

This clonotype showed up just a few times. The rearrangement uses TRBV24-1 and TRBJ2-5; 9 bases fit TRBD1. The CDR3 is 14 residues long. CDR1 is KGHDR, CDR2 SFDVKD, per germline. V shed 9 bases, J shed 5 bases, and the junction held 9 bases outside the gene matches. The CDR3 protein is CATGSGTGRETQYF. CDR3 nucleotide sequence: TGTGCCACCGGATCCGGGACAGGGAGGGAGACCCAGTACTTC.

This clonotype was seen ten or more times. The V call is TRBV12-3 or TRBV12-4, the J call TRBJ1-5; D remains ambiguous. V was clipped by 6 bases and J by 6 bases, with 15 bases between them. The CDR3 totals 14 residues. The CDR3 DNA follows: TGTGCCAGCAGCCCCACCCAACCGAGTCAGCCCCAGCATTTT. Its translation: CASSPTQPSQPQHF.

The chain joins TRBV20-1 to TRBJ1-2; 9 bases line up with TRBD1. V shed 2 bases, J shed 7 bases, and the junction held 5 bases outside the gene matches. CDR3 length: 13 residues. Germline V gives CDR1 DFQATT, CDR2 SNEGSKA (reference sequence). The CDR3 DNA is TGCAGTGCTAGATTACAGGGGGCAGTTGGCTACACCTTC. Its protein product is CSARLQGAVGYTF.